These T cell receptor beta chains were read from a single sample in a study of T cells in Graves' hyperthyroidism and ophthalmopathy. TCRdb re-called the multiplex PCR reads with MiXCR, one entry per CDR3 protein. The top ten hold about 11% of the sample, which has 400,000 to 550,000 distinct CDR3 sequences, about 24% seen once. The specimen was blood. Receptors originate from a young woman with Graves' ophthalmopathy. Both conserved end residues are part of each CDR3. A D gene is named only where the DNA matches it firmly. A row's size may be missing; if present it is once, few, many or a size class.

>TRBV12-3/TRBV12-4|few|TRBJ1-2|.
CASSKPVGGYTF
TGTGCCAGCAGTAAGCCTGTTGGTGGCTACACCTTC
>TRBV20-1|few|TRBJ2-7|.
CSASGGPGPSYEQYF
TGCAGTGCTAGCGGGGGGCCTGGGCCATCCTACGAGCAGTACTTC
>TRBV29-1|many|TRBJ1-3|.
CSVQGTGNTIYF
TGCAGCGTCCAGGGGACTGGAAACACCATATATTTT
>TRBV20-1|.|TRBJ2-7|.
CSARDITGEQYF
TGCAGTGCTAGAGATATCACGGGGGAGCAGTACTTC
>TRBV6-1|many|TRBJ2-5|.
CASSELLETQYF
TGTGCCAGCAGTGAATTGTTAGAGACCCAGTACTTC
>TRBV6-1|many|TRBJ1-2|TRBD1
CASGGWDRGVGYTF
TGTGCCAGCGGTGGATGGGACAGGGGCGTTGGCTACACCTTC
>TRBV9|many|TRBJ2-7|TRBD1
CASSVAGDSSYEQYF
TGTGCCAGCAGCGTAGCCGGGGACAGCTCCTACGAGCAGTACTTC
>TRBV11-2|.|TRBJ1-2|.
CASSLGGRGNYYGYTF
TGTGCCAGCAGCTTAGGAGGGAGGGGGAACTATTATGGCTACACCTTC
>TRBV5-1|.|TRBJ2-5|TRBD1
CASSLASGTGGYQETQYF
TGCGCCAGCAGCTTGGCCTCAGGGACAGGAGGTTACCAAGAGACCCAGTACTTC
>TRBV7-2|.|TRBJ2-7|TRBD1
CASSPLTGAYEQYF
TGTGCCAGCAGTCCATTGACAGGGGCCTACGAGCAGTACTTC
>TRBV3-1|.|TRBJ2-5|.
CASVEETQYF
TGTGCCAGCGTCGAAGAGACCCAGTACTTC
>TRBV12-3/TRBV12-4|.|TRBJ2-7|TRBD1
CASSPRTGGTYEQYF
TGTGCCAGCAGTCCCCGGACAGGGGGGACCTACGAGCAGTACTTC
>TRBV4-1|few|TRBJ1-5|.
CASSLPIAPQHF
TGCGCCAGCAGCCTTCCGATCGCGCCCCAGCATTTT
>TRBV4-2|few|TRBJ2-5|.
CASSQANQETQYF
TGTGCCAGCAGCCAAGCGAACCAAGAGACCCAGTACTTC
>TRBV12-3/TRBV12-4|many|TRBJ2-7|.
CASSRAPRNEQYF
TGTGCCAGCAGCCGGGCCCCTCGGAACGAGCAGTACTTC
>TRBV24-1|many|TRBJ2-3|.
CATSDRGLTQYF
TGTGCCACCAGTGACCGAGGACTAACGCAGTATTTT
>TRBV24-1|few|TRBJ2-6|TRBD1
CATSDSDRVGANVLTF
TGTGCCACCAGTGATTCCGACAGGGTTGGGGCCAACGTCCTGACTTTC
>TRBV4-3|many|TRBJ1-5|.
CASSQDTGQPQHF
TGCGCCAGCAGCCAAGATACCGGACAGCCCCAGCATTTT
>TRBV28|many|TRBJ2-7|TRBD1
CASNDPGTGLDEQYF
TGTGCCAGCAATGACCCCGGGACAGGGTTAGACGAGCAGTACTTC
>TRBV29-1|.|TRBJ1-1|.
CSATGTMHEAFF
TGCAGCGCCACGGGGACCATGCACGAAGCTTTCTTT
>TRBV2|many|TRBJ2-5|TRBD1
CASSEARDRGETQYF
TGTGCCAGCAGTGAAGCGCGTGACAGGGGCGAGACCCAGTACTTC
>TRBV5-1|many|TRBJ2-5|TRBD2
CASSLEGTSGGAQYF
TGCGCCAGCAGCTTGGAGGGGACTAGCGGGGGGGCCCAGTACTTC
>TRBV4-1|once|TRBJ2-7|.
CASSQEMLVGRIYEQYF
TGCGCCAGCAGCCAAGAAATGCTGGTGGGACGGATCTACGAGCAGTACTTC
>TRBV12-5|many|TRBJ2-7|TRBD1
CASGTPRTGPYEQYF
TGTGCTAGTGGTACCCCCAGGACAGGACCCTACGAGCAGTACTTC
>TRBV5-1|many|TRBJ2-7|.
CASSPTDGRYYEQYF
TGCGCCAGCAGCCCTACGGACGGCAGATACTACGAGCAGTACTTC
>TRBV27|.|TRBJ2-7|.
CASSFAGSIYDQYF
TGTGCCAGCAGTTTTGCGGGCAGCATCTACGATCAGTACTTC
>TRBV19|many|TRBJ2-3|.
CASSASSEADTQYF
TGTGCCAGTAGTGCTTCGTCTGAGGCAGATACGCAGTATTTT